This T cell receptor (beta chain) was documented in a study of T cells in Graves' hyperthyroidism and ophthalmopathy. Study-wide points: A 13 V-J signature model discriminated ophthalmopathy versus stable hyperthyroidism.

Thyroid ultrasound and orbital computed tomography, with clinical symptoms and serum thyroxine and TRAb, informed diagnoses. In this sample, this clonotype turned up many times. Its antigen is undetermined. The CDR3 runs to 16 residues. J gave up 5 bases and V 0 bases, and 8 bases lay outside the gene matches. CDR1 and CDR2 from the germline V gene are MNHEY and SVGAGI. RNA transcripts provided the source from which TCR beta CDR3 regions were amplified. Using the HTBI primer set, a first-round RT-PCR was run on the TCR CDR3. TCRdb redid the calling of the multiplex PCR reads with MiXCR, one entry per CDR3 protein. In the table there are about half a million distinct CDR3 sequences, around 22% of which are singletons.

Sequencing used blood. This sequence joins TRBV6-5 and TRBJ2-7, with TRBD2 matching 9 bases. The clonotype originates from a young woman with Graves' ophthalmopathy. The DNA for the CDR3 is TGTGCCAGCAGTTACTCGAGGCCTAGCGGGGCCCACGAGCAGTACTTC. Amino acids: CASSYSRPSGAHEQYF.